This entry describes one T cell receptor beta chain. Its antigen is not identified. 13 Jbeta primers and 60 Vbeta primers were used for the PCR. Assay used: immunoSEQ multiplex PCR; TCRdb lists only in-frame clones, some missing. This sample's table reports over 50,000 clones. The data are from a study of cytomegalovirus exposure and HLA in healthy donors. Findings and caveats of the study: Later analysis placed DRB1 highest and HLA-C lowest in TCR association rates, which differed by HLA locus.

The CDR3 runs to 16 residues. V gave up 6 bases and J gave up 0 bases, with 17 bases separating them. Germline V lookup: CDR1 LNHDA, CDR2 SQIVND (reference sequence). The sequence was collected from a man aged 45 to 65 in good health and CMV-seropositive. This chain uses TRBV19 with TRBJ1-1, with D tentatively TRBD1 (5 bases). The sequenced material came from PBMCs. In DNA, the CDR3 is TGTGCCAGTAGCCCGGGCGCAGGGCTCATGAACACTGAAGCTTTCTTT. Translation gives CASSPGAGLMNTEAFF.